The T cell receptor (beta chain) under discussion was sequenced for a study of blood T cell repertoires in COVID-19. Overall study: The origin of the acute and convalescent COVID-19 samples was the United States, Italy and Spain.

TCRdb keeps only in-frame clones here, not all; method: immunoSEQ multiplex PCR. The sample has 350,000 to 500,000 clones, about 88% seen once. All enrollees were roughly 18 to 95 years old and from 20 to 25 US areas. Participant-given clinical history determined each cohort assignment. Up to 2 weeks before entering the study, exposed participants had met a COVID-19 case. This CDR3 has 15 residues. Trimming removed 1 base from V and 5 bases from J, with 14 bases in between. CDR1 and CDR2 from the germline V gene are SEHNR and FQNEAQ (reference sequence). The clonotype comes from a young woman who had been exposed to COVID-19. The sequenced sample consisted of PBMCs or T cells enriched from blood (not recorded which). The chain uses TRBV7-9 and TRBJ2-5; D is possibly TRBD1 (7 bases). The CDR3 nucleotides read TGTGCCAGCAGCTTAGGTGGGACAGCGGGTGAGACCCAGTACTTC. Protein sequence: CASSLGGTAGETQYF.